This T cell receptor beta chain appears in the sequencing data of a study of blood T cells in healthy people across ages. Study-level points and caveats: Older individuals had lower TCR beta diversity per million T cells (the decline was roughly linear).

A second PCR, run for roughly 6 to 11 cycles, used a sample-barcoded 5' primer plus a J-beta primer mix. TCRdb reprocessed the 5' RACE reads via MiXCR and lists one record per CDR3 protein. This sample yields around 1,000,000 distinct CDR3 sequences, of which 20% to 25% are seen a single time; approximately 0.79% belongs to the top ten. Trimming took off 4 bases at V and 8 bases at J, with 15 bases between the two ends. The CDR3 extends over 14 amino acids. The germline V gene has CDR1 SNHLY and CDR2 FYNNEI. On this clonotype: The target antigen is unknown.

These data also featured in a second study, about T cells of mothers and their children.

The origin of this receptor is a girl aged 2 to 10 in good health. The chain recombines TRBV2 with TRBJ2-1; unclear D gene. Sequencing input: blood. CDR3 coding DNA: TGTGCCAGCAGTGGAGGACCCCAAGGGTATGAGCAGTTCTTC. Encoded protein: CASSGGPQGYEQFF.